This T cell receptor (beta chain) was captured by sequencing in a study of T cell repertoires in cytomegalovirus infection (dated by TCRdb to the late 2010s). Regarding the research as a whole: Donor HLA type was relevant to the analysis, because carriage of CMV infection together with the matching HLA type was indicated by public TCR beta signatures. What the research found in general, with its limitations: The ex vivo response was dominated by HLA-C-restricted CMV-specific TCR beta clonotypes, which also provided the single most frequent clonotype in two of eight donors. Cumulative frequency of public TCR beta family members discriminated carriers of CMV infection plus the relevant HLA type in this cohort and an independent approximately 400-donor cohort.

The run used an Illumina HiSeq 1500. The public sequencing data were trimmed at Q25 with fastp and processed into clonotypes with MiXCR by TCRdb, which kept only in-frame beta chains. Identical CDR3 protein sequences are pooled into one entry, listed with their most common genes and DNA. The sample table shows approximately 750,000 distinct CDR3 sequences, and roughly a third are seen once. 2.8% of the sample lies in the top ten. On this clonotype itself: What this receptor recognizes is not known. No base-level quality is on record; no much larger clone is a single base apart.

From its cysteine to its phenylalanine, the CDR3 spans 18 amino acids. Only the CDR3 DNA is retained, 54 bases long and in frame from the first base. V loses 6 bases of germline sequence and J loses 0 bases, and the interval between the two ends is 21 bases. As encoded in the germline V gene (reference sequence), CDR1 is DFQATT while CDR2 is SNEGSKA. The sample taken for sequencing was PBMCs. The TCR originated in a human donor in good health (CMV status not recorded). Some clones in this sample may be carry-over from other donors' samples. Recombination linked TRBV20-1 to TRBJ2-6; the D gene could be either TRBD1 or TRBD2, each agreeing at 5 bases. CDR3 reads: CSALTPRGPISGANVLTF. The DNA reads as follows: TGCAGTGCCCTTACCCCCCGGGGACCAATCTCTGGGGCCAACGTCCTGACTTTC.